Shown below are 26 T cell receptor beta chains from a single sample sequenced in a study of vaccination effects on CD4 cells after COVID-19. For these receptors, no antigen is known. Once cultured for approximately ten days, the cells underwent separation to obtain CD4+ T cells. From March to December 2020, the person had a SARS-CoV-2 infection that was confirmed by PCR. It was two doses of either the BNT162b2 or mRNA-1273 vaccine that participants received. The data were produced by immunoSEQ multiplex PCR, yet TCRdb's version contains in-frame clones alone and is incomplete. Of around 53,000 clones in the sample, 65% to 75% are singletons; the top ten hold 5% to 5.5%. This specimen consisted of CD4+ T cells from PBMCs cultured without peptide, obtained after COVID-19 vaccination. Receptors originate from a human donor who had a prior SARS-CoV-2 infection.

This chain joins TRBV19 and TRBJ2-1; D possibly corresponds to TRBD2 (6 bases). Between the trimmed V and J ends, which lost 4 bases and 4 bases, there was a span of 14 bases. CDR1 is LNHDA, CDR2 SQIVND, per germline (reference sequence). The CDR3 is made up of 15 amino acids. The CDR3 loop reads CASSRTGTVYNEQFF. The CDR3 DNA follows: TGTGCCAGTAGTAGAACCGGGACTGTGTACAATGAGCAGTTCTTC.

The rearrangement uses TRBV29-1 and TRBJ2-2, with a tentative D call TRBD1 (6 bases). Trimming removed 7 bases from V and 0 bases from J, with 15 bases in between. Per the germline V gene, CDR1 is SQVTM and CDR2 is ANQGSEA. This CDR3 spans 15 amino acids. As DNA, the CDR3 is TGCAGCGCTACCCGGGACACCTCGAACACCGGGGAGCTGTTTTTT. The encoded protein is CSATRDTSNTGELFF.

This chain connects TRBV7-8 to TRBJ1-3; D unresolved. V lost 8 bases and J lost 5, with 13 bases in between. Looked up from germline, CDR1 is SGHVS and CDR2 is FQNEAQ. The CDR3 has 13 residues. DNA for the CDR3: TGTGCCAGCTCGTGGGGTGTGCGAAACACCATATATTTT. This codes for CASSWGVRNTIYF.

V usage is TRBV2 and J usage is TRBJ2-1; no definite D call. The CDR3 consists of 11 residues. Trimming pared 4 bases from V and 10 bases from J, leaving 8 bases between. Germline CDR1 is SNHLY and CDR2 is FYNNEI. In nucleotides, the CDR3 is TGTGCCAGCAGTGGGCTAAAGGAGCAGTTCTTC. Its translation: CASSGLKEQFF. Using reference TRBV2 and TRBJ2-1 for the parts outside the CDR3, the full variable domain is EPEVTQTPSHQVTQMGQEVILRCVPISNHLYFYWYRQILGQKVEFLVSFYNNEISEKSEIFDDQFSVERPDGSNFTLKIRSTKLEDSAMYFCASSGLKEQFFGPGTRLTVL.

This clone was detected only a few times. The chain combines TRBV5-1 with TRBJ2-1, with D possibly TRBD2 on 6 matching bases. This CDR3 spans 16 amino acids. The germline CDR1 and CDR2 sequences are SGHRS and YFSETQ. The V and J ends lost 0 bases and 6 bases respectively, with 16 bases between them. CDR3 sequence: CASSLVEGLTGNEQFF. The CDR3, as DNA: TGCGCCAGCAGCTTGGTGGAGGGCCTTACCGGCAATGAGCAGTTCTTC.

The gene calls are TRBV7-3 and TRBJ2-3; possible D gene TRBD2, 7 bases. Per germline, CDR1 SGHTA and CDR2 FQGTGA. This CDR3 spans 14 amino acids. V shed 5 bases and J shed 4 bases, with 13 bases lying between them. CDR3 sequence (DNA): TGTGCCAGCAGCCAGGGGACTACCGCAGATACGCAGTATTTT. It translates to CASSQGTTADTQYF.

CDR3 coding DNA: TGTGCTAGTGGTTTCGCCCCCGGGACAGGGGTTAGCTCTGGGGCCAACGTCCTGACTTTC. Translated: CASGFAPGTGVSSGANVLTF. The V gene is TRBV12-5, the J gene TRBJ2-6, with 10 bases identical to TRBD1. The V gene end was trimmed by 3 bases and the J gene end by 0 bases; junction bases not matched to a gene: 11. This CDR3 has 20 amino acids. Germline assignment: CDR1 LGHNT and CDR2 FRNRAP.

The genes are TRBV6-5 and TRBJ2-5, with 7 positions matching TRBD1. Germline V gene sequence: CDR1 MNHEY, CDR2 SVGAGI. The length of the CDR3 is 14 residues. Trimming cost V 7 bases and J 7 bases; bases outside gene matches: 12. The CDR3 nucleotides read TGTGCCAGCAAACGGGACAGTGAATGGGCGACCCAGTACTTC. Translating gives CASKRDSEWATQYF.

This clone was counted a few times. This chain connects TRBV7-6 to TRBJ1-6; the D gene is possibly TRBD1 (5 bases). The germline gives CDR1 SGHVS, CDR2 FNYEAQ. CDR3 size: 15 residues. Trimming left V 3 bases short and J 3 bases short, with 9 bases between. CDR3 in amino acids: CASSLGGLYNSPLHF. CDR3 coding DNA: TGTGCCAGCAGCTTGGGGGGACTCTATAATTCACCCCTCCACTTT.

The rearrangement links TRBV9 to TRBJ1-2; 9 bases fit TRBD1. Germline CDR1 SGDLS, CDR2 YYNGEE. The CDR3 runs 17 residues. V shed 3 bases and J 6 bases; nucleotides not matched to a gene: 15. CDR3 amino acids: CASSAGLVLWTGDGYTF. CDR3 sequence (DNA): TGTGCCAGCAGCGCCGGTCTCGTCCTTTGGACAGGGGATGGCTACACCTTC.

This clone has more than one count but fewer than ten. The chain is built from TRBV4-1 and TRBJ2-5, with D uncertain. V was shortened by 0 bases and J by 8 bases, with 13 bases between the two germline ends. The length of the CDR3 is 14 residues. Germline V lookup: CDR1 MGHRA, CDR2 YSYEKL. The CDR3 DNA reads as TGCGCCAGCAGCCAAGAATTCCTCGTTCGAACCCAGTACTTC. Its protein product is CASSQEFLVRTQYF.

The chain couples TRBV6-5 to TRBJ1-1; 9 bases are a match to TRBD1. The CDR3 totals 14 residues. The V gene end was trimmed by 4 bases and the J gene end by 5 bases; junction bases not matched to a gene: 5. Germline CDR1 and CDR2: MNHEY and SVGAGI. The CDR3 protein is CASSSGQGWTEAFF. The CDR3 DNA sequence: TGTGCCAGCAGTTCAGGACAGGGGTGGACTGAAGCTTTCTTT.

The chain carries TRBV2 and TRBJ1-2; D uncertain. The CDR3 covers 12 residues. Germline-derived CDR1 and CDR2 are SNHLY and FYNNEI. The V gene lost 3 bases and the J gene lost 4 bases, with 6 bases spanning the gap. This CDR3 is CASSENAYGYTF. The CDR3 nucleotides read TGTGCCAGCAGTGAGAACGCCTATGGCTACACCTTC.

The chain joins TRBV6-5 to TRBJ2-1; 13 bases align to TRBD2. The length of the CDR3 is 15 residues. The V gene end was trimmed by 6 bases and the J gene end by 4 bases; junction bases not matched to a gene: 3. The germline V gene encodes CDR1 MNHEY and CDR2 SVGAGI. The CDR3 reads CASRSGLAGYNEQFF. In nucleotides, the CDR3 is TGTGCCAGCAGGTCGGGACTAGCGGGGTACAATGAGCAGTTCTTC.

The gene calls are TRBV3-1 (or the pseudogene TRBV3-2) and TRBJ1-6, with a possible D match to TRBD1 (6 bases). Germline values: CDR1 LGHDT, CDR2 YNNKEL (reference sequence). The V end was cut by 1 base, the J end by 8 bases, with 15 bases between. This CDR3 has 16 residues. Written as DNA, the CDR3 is TGTGCCAGCAGCCAAGGAGACTCAGCAGGGGATTCACCCCTCCACTTT. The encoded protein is CASSQGDSAGDSPLHF.

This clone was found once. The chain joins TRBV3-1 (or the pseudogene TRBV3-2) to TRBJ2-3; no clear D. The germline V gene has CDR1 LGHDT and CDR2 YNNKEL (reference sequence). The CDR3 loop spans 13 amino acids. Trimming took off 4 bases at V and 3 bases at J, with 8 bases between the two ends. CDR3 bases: TGTGCCAGCAGCCCTCTCGAAACAGATACGCAGTATTTT. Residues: CASSPLETDTQYF.

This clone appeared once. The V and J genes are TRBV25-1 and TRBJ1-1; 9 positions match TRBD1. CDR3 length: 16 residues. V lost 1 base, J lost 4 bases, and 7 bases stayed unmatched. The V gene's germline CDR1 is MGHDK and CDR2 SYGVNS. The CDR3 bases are TGTGCCAGCAGTGAATTCGGGACAGGGTCCCCCACTGAAGCTTTCTTT. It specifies CASSEFGTGSPTEAFF.

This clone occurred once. The CDR3 bases are TGTGCCAGCTTCTCAGGGGCCGGGGCCAACGTCCTGACTTTC. Protein sequence: CASFSGAGANVLTF. The chain joins TRBV18 to TRBJ2-6; D might be TRBD1 (6 bases). The CDR3 totals 14 residues. Germline lookup yields CDR1 KGHSH and CDR2 LQKENI. Trimming left V 7 bases short and J 4 bases short, with 11 bases between.

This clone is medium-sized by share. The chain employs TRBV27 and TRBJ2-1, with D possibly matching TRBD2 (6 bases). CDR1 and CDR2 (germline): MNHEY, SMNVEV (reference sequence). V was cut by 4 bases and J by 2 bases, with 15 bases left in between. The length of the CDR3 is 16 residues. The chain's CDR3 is CASSYFRSGAYNEQFF. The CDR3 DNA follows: TGTGCCAGCAGTTACTTTCGTAGCGGCGCCTACAATGAGCAGTTCTTC.

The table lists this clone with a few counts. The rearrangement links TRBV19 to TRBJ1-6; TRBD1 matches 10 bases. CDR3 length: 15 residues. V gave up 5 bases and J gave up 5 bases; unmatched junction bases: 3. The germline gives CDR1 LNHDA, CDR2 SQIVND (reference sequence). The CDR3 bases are TGTGCCAGTAGTGTGACAGGGGGCAATAATTCACCCCTCCACTTT. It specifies CASSVTGGNNSPLHF. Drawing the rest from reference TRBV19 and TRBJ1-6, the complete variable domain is DGGITQSPKYLFRKEGQNVTLSCEQNLNHDAMYWYRQDPGQGLRLIYYSQIVNDFQKGDIAEGYSVSREKKESFPLTVTSAQKNPTAFYLCASSVTGGNNSPLHFGNGTRLTVT.

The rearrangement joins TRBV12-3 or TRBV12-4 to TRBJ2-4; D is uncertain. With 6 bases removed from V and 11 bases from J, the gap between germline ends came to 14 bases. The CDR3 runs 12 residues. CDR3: CASSPVIGLQYF. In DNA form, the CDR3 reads TGTGCCAGCAGCCCGGTCATCGGTCTTCAGTACTTC.

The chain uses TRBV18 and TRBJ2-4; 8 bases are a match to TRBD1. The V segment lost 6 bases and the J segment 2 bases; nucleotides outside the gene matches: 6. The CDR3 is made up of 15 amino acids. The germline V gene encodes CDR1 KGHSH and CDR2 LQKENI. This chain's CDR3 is CASSPTGAPKNIQYF. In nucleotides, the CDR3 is TGTGCCAGCTCTCCGACAGGGGCTCCCAAAAACATTCAGTACTTC.

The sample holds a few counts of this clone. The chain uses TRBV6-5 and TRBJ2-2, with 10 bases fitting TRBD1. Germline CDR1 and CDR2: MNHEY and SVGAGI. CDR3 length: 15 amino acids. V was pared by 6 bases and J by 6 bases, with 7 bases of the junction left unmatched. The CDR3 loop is CASRAGQGSPGELFF. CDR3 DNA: TGTGCCAGCAGAGCGGGACAGGGGTCTCCCGGGGAGCTGTTTTTT.

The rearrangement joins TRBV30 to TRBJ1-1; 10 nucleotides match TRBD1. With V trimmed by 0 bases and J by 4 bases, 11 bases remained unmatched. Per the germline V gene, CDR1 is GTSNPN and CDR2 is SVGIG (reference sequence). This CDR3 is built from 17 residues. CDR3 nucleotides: TGTGCCTGGAGTGTAATTAGGAGACAGGGGGCCGGCACTGAAGCTTTCTTT. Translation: CAWSVIRRQGAGTEAFF.

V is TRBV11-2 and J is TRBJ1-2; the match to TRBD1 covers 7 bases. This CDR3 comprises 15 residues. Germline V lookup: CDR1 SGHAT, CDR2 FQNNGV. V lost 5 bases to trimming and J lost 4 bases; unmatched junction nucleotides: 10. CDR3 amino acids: CASSPSRDSSYGYTF. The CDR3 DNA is TGTGCCAGCAGCCCCTCAAGGGACAGTTCCTATGGCTACACCTTC.

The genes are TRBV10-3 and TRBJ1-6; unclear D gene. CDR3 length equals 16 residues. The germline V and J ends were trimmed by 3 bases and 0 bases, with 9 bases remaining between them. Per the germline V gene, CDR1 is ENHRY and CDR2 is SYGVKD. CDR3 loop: CAISDPISSYNSPLHF. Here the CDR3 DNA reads TGTGCCATCAGTGACCCGATTAGCTCCTATAATTCACCCCTCCACTTT.